This record covers a single T cell receptor beta chain. Antigen: not known. Building the TCR beta libraries relied on iRepertoire HTBI primers, and CDR3 regions underwent Arm-PCR. From the multiplex PCR reads, TCRdb called clonotypes with MiXCR, one entry per CDR3 protein. The sample has more than 450,000 distinct CDR3 sequences, approximately 12% seen once; the top ten hold approximately 9.6%. This sample was taken from a study of regulatory T cells in long-lasting Graves disease. Study results and limitations: New patients shared fewer public clonotypes (roughly 1,000) than persistent patients did (roughly 2,600).

Germline lookup yields CDR1 MDHEN and CDR2 SYDVKM. The J segment lost 1 base and the V segment lost 6 bases, leaving 19 bases of the junction unmatched. The length of the CDR3 is 20 residues. Noted time point: newly diagnosed GD, antithyroid drugs for less than 3 months. The TCR library was made from RNA extracted from PBMCs. This sample was shared with a second study, whose subject was T cells in Graves' hyperthyroidism and ophthalmopathy.

The V call is TRBV28, the J call TRBJ1-5; 9 bases fit TRBD1. The starting material was peripheral blood mononuclear cells (PBMCs), obtained at new diagnosis, from a patient treated with antithyroid drugs. This TCR was recovered from a woman younger than 45 with Graves disease. CDR3 coding DNA: TGTGCCAGCAGCCTTCCATTTCTTATACAGGGGGCGATGAGCAATCAGCCCCAGCATTTT. Amino acid sequence: CASSLPFLIQGAMSNQPQHF.